Listed below are T cell receptor beta chains from one sample, sequenced in a study of T cell responses to AZD1222 COVID-19 vaccine. The protocol was immunoSEQ multiplex PCR, while the TCRdb copy is restricted to in-frame clones and leaves out a portion. The sample includes 150,000 or so clones, 90% to 95% seen only once; the top ten take about 2.5%. The sequencing here drew on peripheral blood, taken on day 0 of AZD1222 vaccination. These receptors were taken from an adult in good health. The CDR3 runs from the conserved cysteine through the conserved F or W. D genes are given only for firm matches. Clone size is given for some rows only: seen once, a few or many times, or a class if the clone is expanded.

V gene: TRBV19; J gene: TRBJ1-5; D gene: NA; clone size: NA; CDR3 DNA: TGTGCCAGTATGGGCGGCTATCAGCCCCAGCATTTT; CDR3 protein: CASMGGYQPQHF
V gene: TRBV5-4; J gene: TRBJ2-7; D gene: NA; clone size: NA; CDR3 DNA: TGTGCCAGCCCCCCGACACAGGATCGCTCCTACGAGCAGTACTTC; CDR3 protein: CASPPTQDRSYEQYF
V gene: TRBV12-3/TRBV12-4; J gene: TRBJ1-6; D gene: TRBD1; clone size: NA; CDR3 DNA: TGTGCCAGCGGGAAGGGGGCTCGGTCACCCCTCCACTTT; CDR3 protein: CASGKGARSPLHF
V gene: TRBV6-5; J gene: TRBJ2-7; D gene: TRBD2; clone size: once; CDR3 DNA: TGTGCCAGCAGTCGAGCCGGACTAGCGAACTACGAGCAGTACTTC; CDR3 protein: CASSRAGLANYEQYF
V gene: TRBV5-6; J gene: TRBJ2-7; D gene: NA; clone size: NA; CDR3 DNA: TGTGCCAGCAGCTTCCTGGGAACCACCTACGAGCAGTACTTC; CDR3 protein: CASSFLGTTYEQYF
V gene: TRBV2; J gene: TRBJ1-1; D gene: NA; clone size: NA; CDR3 DNA: TGTGCCAGCAGTGAACAGGGGTCTGAAGCTTTCTTT; CDR3 protein: CASSEQGSEAFF
V gene: TRBV7-6; J gene: TRBJ2-3; D gene: NA; clone size: NA; CDR3 DNA: TGTGCCAGCAGCTTAGTTCTCTCTAGCACAGATACGCAGTATTTT; CDR3 protein: CASSLVLSSTDTQYF
V gene: TRBV29-1; J gene: TRBJ2-1; D gene: TRBD2; clone size: once; CDR3 DNA: TGCAGCGGCGGACTAGCGGGAGGGAACAATGAGCAGTTCTTC; CDR3 protein: CSGGLAGGNNEQFF
V gene: TRBV2; J gene: TRBJ2-2; D gene: NA; clone size: NA; CDR3 DNA: TGTGCCAGCAGTGAAGCTCTAGACAGGTTAAACCCCGGGGAGCTGTTTTTT; CDR3 protein: CASSEALDRLNPGELFF
V gene: TRBV2; J gene: TRBJ2-3; D gene: TRBD1; clone size: NA; CDR3 DNA: TGTGCCAGCAGTGTCGGGACAGGGGAGACAGATACGCAGTATTTT; CDR3 protein: CASSVGTGETDTQYF
V gene: TRBV6-2/TRBV6-3; J gene: TRBJ1-1; D gene: NA; clone size: NA; CDR3 DNA: TGTGCCAGCAGTTTCGACATGAGGGGCACTGAAGCTTTCTTT; CDR3 protein: CASSFDMRGTEAFF
V gene: TRBV11-2; J gene: TRBJ2-5; D gene: TRBD2; clone size: NA; CDR3 DNA: TGTGCCAGCAGCCTAGCGGGGGTAGGGACCCAGTACTTC; CDR3 protein: CASSLAGVGTQYF
V gene: TRBV28; J gene: TRBJ1-2; D gene: TRBD1; clone size: NA; CDR3 DNA: TGTGCCAGCAGTCCTCAGCCCGGACAGGGGCCCTATGGCTACACCTTC; CDR3 protein: CASSPQPGQGPYGYTF
V gene: TRBV28; J gene: TRBJ2-3; D gene: TRBD2; clone size: NA; CDR3 DNA: TGTGCCAGCAGTTGGGAACTAGCGGGAGGGCGTGTAGATACGCAGTATTTT; CDR3 protein: CASSWELAGGRVDTQYF
V gene: TRBV7-9; J gene: TRBJ2-3; D gene: TRBD1; clone size: NA; CDR3 DNA: TGTGCCAGCAGCTGGTCGGACAGGACCTACACAGATACGCAGTATTTT; CDR3 protein: CASSWSDRTYTDTQYF
V gene: TRBV11-3; J gene: TRBJ2-3; D gene: NA; clone size: few; CDR3 DNA: TGTGCCAGCAGCTTAGGAGGGTTCGCAGATACGCAGTATTTT; CDR3 protein: CASSLGGFADTQYF
V gene: TRBV2; J gene: TRBJ1-5; D gene: NA; clone size: few; CDR3 DNA: TGTGCCAGCAGGGAGACAGGACCCAATCAGCCCCAGCATTTT; CDR3 protein: CASRETGPNQPQHF
V gene: TRBV28; J gene: TRBJ1-2; D gene: NA; clone size: NA; CDR3 DNA: TGTGCCAGCAGTTTATCGGGGCAGGGATTTAACTATGGCTACACCTTC; CDR3 protein: CASSLSGQGFNYGYTF
V gene: TRBV3-1/TRBV3-2; J gene: TRBJ2-2; D gene: TRBD1; clone size: NA; CDR3 DNA: TGTGCCAGCAGCTCTTACAGGGGGCGCGGGGACACCGGGGAGCTGTTTTTT; CDR3 protein: CASSSYRGRGDTGELFF
V gene: TRBV27; J gene: TRBJ1-4; D gene: TRBD1; clone size: NA; CDR3 DNA: TGTGCCAGCAGTTCCCAGGGGGCTACTAATGAAAAACTGTTTTTT; CDR3 protein: CASSSQGATNEKLFF
V gene: TRBV6-5; J gene: TRBJ1-5; D gene: NA; clone size: NA; CDR3 DNA: TGTGCCAGCAGTTACTCGTGGGGGTTGAATCAGCCCCAGCATTTT; CDR3 protein: CASSYSWGLNQPQHF
V gene: TRBV19; J gene: TRBJ1-1; D gene: TRBD1; clone size: NA; CDR3 DNA: TGTGCCAGTAGTATCGACAGGGGACAAGACACTGAAGCTTTCTTT; CDR3 protein: CASSIDRGQDTEAFF
V gene: TRBV7-8; J gene: TRBJ2-1; D gene: TRBD2; clone size: NA; CDR3 DNA: TGTGCCACCCGACGGGAGGAGTTCTACAATGAGCAGTTCTTC; CDR3 protein: CATRREEFYNEQFF
V gene: TRBV3-1/TRBV3-2; J gene: TRBJ2-6; D gene: NA; clone size: NA; CDR3 DNA: TGTGCCAGCAGCCTAAAGGGGGCCAACGTCCTGACTTTC; CDR3 protein: CASSLKGANVLTF
V gene: TRBV7-2; J gene: TRBJ1-5; D gene: NA; clone size: NA; CDR3 DNA: TGTGCCAGCAGCTTAGTGTCAGGGAGGTATAGCAATCAGCCCCAGCATTTT; CDR3 protein: CASSLVSGRYSNQPQHF
V gene: TRBV7-9; J gene: TRBJ1-1; D gene: NA; clone size: NA; CDR3 DNA: TGTGCCAGCAGCCTGGGACATCTGAACACTGAAGCTTTCTTT; CDR3 protein: CASSLGHLNTEAFF
V gene: TRBV4-1; J gene: TRBJ2-1; D gene: NA; clone size: NA; CDR3 DNA: TGCGCCAGCAGCCAACCCCACAATGAGCAGTTCTTC; CDR3 protein: CASSQPHNEQFF